The clone carrying this T cell receptor (beta chain) has only a few counts. This specimen belongs to a study of identical twins. CDR3 length: 16 residues. The germline CDR1 and CDR2 sequences are DFQATT and SNEGSKA (reference sequence). The V and J ends lost 1 base and 3 bases, in that order; junction bases with no gene match: 11. TCRdb re-called the 5' RACE reads through MiXCR, storing one row per CDR3 protein. The sample lists about 220,000 distinct CDR3 sequences; approximately 6.8% were seen once. The same data also contributed to another study, on yellow fever vaccine responses in identical twins.

The clonotype comes from a woman younger than 35 in good health. The rearrangement links TRBV20-1 to TRBJ1-1; 7 bases are shared with TRBD1. The sequenced sample was CD8+ T cells sorted from blood. The DNA for the CDR3 is TGCAGTGCTAGAGTTTCTCCGACAGGGAGGGACACTGAAGCTTTCTTT. Its translation: CSARVSPTGRDTEAFF.